These 29 T cell receptor beta chains share one sample of origin, sequenced in a study of blood T cell repertoires in COVID-19. Measured with immunoSEQ multiplex PCR; TCRdb has only the in-frame clones, and not every one. This table holds some 80,000 clones, about 80% found once. The material sequenced was peripheral blood. The receptors here all came from an older man with acute or convalescent COVID-19.

The chain uses TRBV13 and TRBJ1-5; 8 bases are shared with TRBD1. The CDR3 runs 16 residues. Trimming at V came to 3 bases and at J to 2 bases, leaving 6 bases not matched to a gene. Germline V gives CDR1 PRHDT, CDR2 FYEKMQ (reference sequence). The CDR3 spells CASSFQGAGGNQPQHF. CDR3 bases: TGTGCCAGCAGCTTCCAGGGGGCAGGCGGCAATCAGCCCCAGCATTTT.

The chain combines TRBV3-1 (or the pseudogene TRBV3-2) with TRBJ2-7, with 9 bases lining up with TRBD2. V gave up 1 base and J gave up 3 bases; unmatched junction bases: 13. Per germline, CDR1 LGHDT and CDR2 YNNKEL (reference sequence). The CDR3 consists of 18 residues. The CDR3 coding sequence is TGTGCCAGCAGCCAAGGGAAGGTAGCGGGGGCCGGGGGCTACGAGCAGTACTTC. It yields the protein CASSQGKVAGAGGYEQYF.

CDR3: CASSTDRAVSYEQYF. CDR3 DNA sequence: TGTGCCAGCAGCACTGACAGGGCCGTCTCCTACGAGCAGTACTTC. J is TRBJ2-7 and V is TRBV7-8; the match to TRBD1 covers 7 bases. The CDR3 is made up of 15 amino acids. Germline lookup yields CDR1 SGHVS and CDR2 FQNEAQ. The V and J ends lost 5 bases and 0 bases, in that order; junction bases with no gene match: 7. Based on the CDR3 plus reference TRBV7-8 and TRBJ2-7, the full variable domain is GAGVSQSPRYKVAKRGQDVALRCDPISGHVSLFWYQQALGQGPEFLTYFQNEAQLDKSGLPSDRFFAERPEGSVSTLKIQRTQQEDSAVYLCASSTDRAVSYEQYFGPGTRLTVT.

The J gene is TRBJ1-5, the V gene TRBV2; TRBD1 might be the D (5 bases). V lost 3 bases, J lost 5 bases, and 5 bases lay in between. The CDR3 extends over 12 amino acids. The V gene's germline CDR1 is SNHLY and CDR2 FYNNEI. The CDR3 nucleotides read TGTGCCAGCAGTGACAGGGATCAGCCCCAGCATTTT. This gives the protein CASSDRDQPQHF.

Note on this clone: Other DNA sequences from this sample encode an identical CDR3 as well. The J gene is TRBJ1-1, the V gene TRBV3-1 (or the pseudogene TRBV3-2); possible D gene TRBD1, 5 bases. The CDR3 runs to 13 residues. Looked up from germline, CDR1 is LGHDT and CDR2 is YNNKEL (reference sequence). Trimming took 1 base from V and 6 from J, leaving 9 bases between them. CDR3 DNA: TGTGCCAGCAGCCAAGGTACGGGGGCTGAAGCTTTCTTT. This translates into CASSQGTGAEAFF.

This clone showed up just once. The chain recombines TRBV11-2 with TRBJ1-3, with 9 bases that match TRBD1. The CDR3 sequence is 14 residues long. The germline CDR1 and CDR2 sequences are SGHAT and FQNNGV. The J segment lost 7 bases and the V segment lost 5 bases, leaving 6 bases of the junction unmatched. In nucleotides, the CDR3 is TGTGCCAGCAGCCCGGACAGGGGTTGGAACACCATATATTTT. As protein: CASSPDRGWNTIYF.

CDR3 residues: CASSQDWRQGAPTNEKLFF. CDR3 DNA: TGCGCCAGCAGCCAAGATTGGAGACAGGGGGCGCCAACTAATGAAAAACTGTTTTTT. The chain carries TRBV4-1 and TRBJ1-4; TRBD1 matches 10 bases. The germline V gene encodes CDR1 MGHRA and CDR2 YSYEKL. V lost 0 bases to trimming and J lost 0 bases; unmatched junction nucleotides: 7. The CDR3 runs to 19 residues.

This clone was seen only a few times. The chain employs TRBV5-1 and TRBJ1-1; TRBD1 agrees at 7 bases. With 0 bases clipped from V and 0 bases from J, the junction kept 20 bases outside the gene matches. There are 21 residues in the CDR3. Germline values: CDR1 SGHRS, CDR2 YFSETQ. The CDR3 DNA follows: TGCGCCAGCAGCTTGGAAAGGATTGCGGACAGGAGGAAGGGGATGAACACTGAAGCTTTCTTT. It is translated as CASSLERIADRRKGMNTEAFF.

CDR3 loop: CASSTRGLNTEAFF. CDR3 DNA: TGTGCCAGCAGCACAAGGGGTTTGAACACTGAAGCTTTCTTT. The gene calls are TRBV7-2 and TRBJ1-1, with a weak D call TRBD1 (5 bases). The CDR3 consists of 14 residues. Trimming stripped 5 bases from V and 0 bases from J, with 10 bases between. Germline V gene lookup returns CDR1 SGHTA and CDR2 FQGNSA.

The chain uses TRBV10-3 and TRBJ2-3; 7 bases agree with TRBD1. The CDR3 totals 15 residues. The trim removed 9 bases at V and 0 bases at J, leaving 9 bases unmatched. CDR1 is ENHRY, CDR2 SYGVKD, per germline. The CDR3 bases are TGTGCCATAAGCCCGGGACAGACTAGCACAGATACGCAGTATTTT. It specifies CAISPGQTSTDTQYF.

The chain is built from TRBV15 and TRBJ2-1, with unresolved D. Trimming shortened V by 1 base and J by 9 bases, and 4 bases separated the two germline ends. Germline CDR1 reads LNHNV; CDR2 reads YYDKDF (reference sequence). There are 11 residues in the CDR3. The CDR3 nucleotides are TGTGCCACCAGCAGAGTCGGTGAGCAGTTCTTC. Translated: CATSRVGEQFF.

The CDR3 DNA reads as TGTGCCAGCAGCCCCCAGGGGACGAACACTGAAGCTTTCTTT. This gives the protein CASSPQGTNTEAFF. V gene TRBV7-3 combines with J gene TRBJ1-1; a possible D gene is TRBD1 (6 bases). This CDR3 comprises 14 residues. Germline values: CDR1 SGHTA, CDR2 FQGTGA. V was cut by 5 bases and J by 1 base, with 11 bases left in between.

This rearrangement joins TRBV5-6 to TRBJ2-7; 7 bases are shared with TRBD2. From germline, CDR1 is SGHDT and CDR2 YYEEEE. The CDR3 sequence is 15 residues long. J gave up 2 bases and V 0 bases, and 5 bases lay outside the gene matches. This CDR3 reads CASSLGERGPYEQYF. The CDR3 DNA sequence: TGTGCCAGCAGCTTGGGCGAGCGGGGACCCTACGAGCAGTACTTC.

This chain links TRBV13 with TRBJ2-2, with 9 bases matching TRBD2. V shed 2 bases and J 5 bases; nucleotides not matched to a gene: 6. Germline-derived CDR1 and CDR2 are PRHDT and FYEKMQ (reference sequence). This CDR3 has 16 amino acids. DNA for the CDR3: TGTGCCAGCAGCTTAAGGCGGGGGGGAAGAACCGGGGAGCTGTTTTTT. This codes for CASSLRRGGRTGELFF.

J is TRBJ1-6 and V is TRBV7-8; a possible D gene is TRBD1 (6 bases). Trimming removed 3 bases from V and 2 bases from J, with 8 bases in between. The CDR3 extends over 15 amino acids. Germline V gene lookup returns CDR1 SGHVS and CDR2 FQNEAQ. The CDR3 DNA follows: TGTGCCAGCAGCTTTAGGACAGCCTATAATTCACCCCTCCACTTT. It is translated as CASSFRTAYNSPLHF.

V and J are TRBV29-1 and TRBJ2-3; 11 bases map to TRBD2. There are 16 residues in the CDR3. V shed 2 bases and J 2 bases; nucleotides not matched to a gene: 6. Germline lookup yields CDR1 SQVTM and CDR2 ANQGSEA. DNA for the CDR3: TGCAGCGTTGAACGGTCTAGCGGGGGGTACACAGATACGCAGTATTTT. Its protein product is CSVERSSGGYTDTQYF.

The chain combines TRBV6-4 with TRBJ1-2; 8 nucleotides line up with TRBD1. V lost 5 bases and J lost 9; bases outside the gene matches: 11. Germline V gives CDR1 MRHNA, CDR2 SNTAGT. The CDR3 is 14 amino acids. In DNA form, the CDR3 reads TGTGCCAGCAGTCACGATGGACAGGGTTATAGCTACACCTTC. This codes for CASSHDGQGYSYTF.

The chain carries TRBV7-9 and TRBJ1-1, with a weak D call TRBD1 (5 bases). The germline V gene has CDR1 SEHNR and CDR2 FQNEAQ (reference sequence). The germline V and J ends were trimmed by 5 bases and 0 bases, with 16 bases remaining between them. The CDR3 is 16 residues long. In DNA, the CDR3 is TGTGCCAGCAGCCCCCGACAGAGGCGTATGAACACTGAAGCTTTCTTT. This translates into CASSPRQRRMNTEAFF.

CDR3 amino acids: CASSLSPTGKSTDTQYF. CDR3 in DNA: TGTGCCAGCAGCCTCAGTCCTACAGGGAAGAGCACAGATACGCAGTATTTT. V is TRBV13 and J is TRBJ2-3; D might be TRBD1 (6 bases). This CDR3 contains 17 residues. CDR1 is PRHDT and CDR2 is FYEKMQ in the germline V gene (reference sequence). V lost 5 bases to trimming and J lost 0 bases, with 18 bases between them.

This chain uses TRBV19 with TRBJ2-4, with TRBD1 identical over 7 bases. Looked up from germline, CDR1 is LNHDA and CDR2 is SQIVND (reference sequence). The V segment lost 3 bases and the J segment 0 bases; nucleotides outside the gene matches: 8. The CDR3 sequence is 17 residues long. In DNA, the CDR3 is TGTGCCAGTAGTATTAGAGGACAGGCCTTAGCCAAAAACATTCAGTACTTC. It encodes CASSIRGQALAKNIQYF.

This chain joins TRBV5-6 and TRBJ1-6, with D possibly TRBD1 on 5 matching bases. V lost 0 bases to trimming and J lost 8 bases, with 6 bases between them. Germline assignment: CDR1 SGHDT and CDR2 YYEEEE. The CDR3 has 13 residues. Written as DNA, the CDR3 is TGTGCCAGCAGCTTGGCGGGGGATTCACCCCTCCACTTT. It specifies CASSLAGDSPLHF. Full variable domain (missing parts from reference TRBV5-6 and TRBJ1-6): DAGVTQSPTHLIKTRGQQVTLRCSPKSGHDTVSWYQQALGQGPQFIFQYYEEEERQRGNFPDRFSGHQFPNYSSELNVNALLLGDSALYLCASSLAGDSPLHFGNGTRLTVT.

The chain links TRBV28 to TRBJ1-3; a possible D gene is TRBD1 (5 bases). CDR3 size: 14 residues. Per the germline V gene, CDR1 is MDHEN and CDR2 is SYDVKM. Between the trimmed V and J ends, which lost 5 bases and 4 bases, there was a span of 12 bases. Written as DNA, the CDR3 is TGTGCCAGCAGTACCGGAGGGACGGGAAACACCATATATTTT. It specifies CASSTGGTGNTIYF. Full variable domain (missing parts from reference TRBV28 and TRBJ1-3): DVKVTQSSRYLVKRTGEKVFLECVQDMDHENMFWYRQDPGLGLRLIYFSYDVKMKEKGDIPEGYSVSREKKERFSLILESASTNQTSMYLCASSTGGTGNTIYFGEGSWLTVV.

This chain connects TRBV2 to TRBJ1-5, with a possible D match to TRBD1 (5 bases). The CDR3 spans 15 residues. Germline assignment: CDR1 SNHLY and CDR2 FYNNEI. The V gene lost 0 bases and the J gene lost 6 bases, with 12 bases spanning the gap. This CDR3 is CASSEAQGGVQPQHF. The CDR3 bases are TGTGCCAGCAGTGAAGCTCAGGGAGGGGTTCAGCCCCAGCATTTT.

The J gene is TRBJ2-5, the V gene TRBV10-3, with D perhaps matching TRBD2 (6 bases). There are 14 residues in the CDR3. V shed 5 bases and J shed 1 base, with 11 bases lying between them. The germline CDR1 and CDR2 sequences are ENHRY and SYGVKD. The CDR3 protein is CAISRAGSQETQYF. The CDR3 bases are TGTGCCATCAGTCGAGCGGGCAGCCAAGAGACCCAGTACTTC.

This clone was detected only once. This chain connects TRBV27 to TRBJ1-4; D perhaps matches TRBD1 (5 bases). This CDR3 contains 15 residues. Germline values: CDR1 MNHEY, CDR2 SMNVEV (reference sequence). The V end lost 4 bases, the J end lost 8 bases, and 17 bases lay between the germline ends. The CDR3 DNA is TGTGCCAGCAGTTCCGCAGGGACTGCTAGGGAAAAACTGTTTTTT. Translation: CASSSAGTAREKLFF.

The chain employs TRBV5-8 and TRBJ2-2, with 12 bases matching TRBD2. V shed 5 bases and J 6 bases; nucleotides not matched to a gene: 8. CDR3 size: 16 residues. Germline CDR1 is SGHTS and CDR2 is YDEGEE. The CDR3 here is CASRTSSGGAAGELFF. The CDR3, as DNA: TGTGCCAGCAGAACCTCTAGCGGGGGGGCTGCCGGGGAGCTGTTTTTT.

The chain carries TRBV18 and TRBJ1-1, with 9 bases fitting TRBD1. Germline loops: CDR1 KGHSH, CDR2 LQKENI. The ends lost 4 bases at V and 0 bases at J; junction bases unmatched: 6. The CDR3 runs 16 residues. The CDR3 loop reads CASSLGQGTLNTEAFF. The CDR3 DNA reads TGTGCCAGCTCACTGGGACAGGGTACTCTGAACACTGAAGCTTTCTTT.

The V gene is TRBV5-1, the J gene TRBJ1-2, with unresolved D. The germline V gene encodes CDR1 SGHRS and CDR2 YFSETQ. This CDR3 spans 16 amino acids. Trimming left V 4 bases short and J 3 bases short, with 19 bases between. In DNA, the CDR3 is TGCGCCAGCAGCCCCCTTTGGAGGGCGCTGGACTATGGCTACACCTTC. Its translation is CASSPLWRALDYGYTF.

The chain carries TRBV5-6 and TRBJ1-1; tentatively, D is TRBD1 (6 bases). The CDR3 length is 13 residues. V was trimmed by 5 bases and J by 1 base, leaving 9 bases between them. The V gene's germline CDR1 is SGHDT and CDR2 YYEEEE. CDR3 region: CASRPGQNTEAFF. CDR3 sequence (DNA): TGTGCCAGCAGGCCGGGACAGAACACTGAAGCTTTCTTT.